This TCR beta chain was profiled in a study of blood T cell repertoires in COVID-19. Study overall: There were acute and convalescent COVID-19 samples, and they came from the United States, Italy and Spain. T cells, B-cell-depleted T cells, or PBMCs supplied cDNA or gDNA.

This CDR3 comprises 14 residues. Trimming shortened V by 0 bases and J by 5 bases, and 10 bases separated the two germline ends. Germline V CDR1 and CDR2: MNHEY, SVGEGT. Per the study methods: By means of reference gene primer amplification, nucleated cell counts were estimated. Libraries were prepared by immunoSEQ multiplex PCR; TCRdb keeps only in-frame clonotypes and omits some of them. V, J and clone size derive from that table, while D and trimming were established from the DNA sequence. The sample has about 91,000 clones, 88% seen once. J is TRBJ2-5 and V is TRBV6-2 or TRBV6-3; D is unresolved. The TCR sequence derives from a woman in her 70s with acute or convalescent COVID-19. The specimen sequenced was peripheral blood. CDR3 region: CASSYSTGWETQYF. CDR3 in DNA: TGTGCCAGCAGTTACTCGACGGGTTGGGAGACCCAGTACTTC.